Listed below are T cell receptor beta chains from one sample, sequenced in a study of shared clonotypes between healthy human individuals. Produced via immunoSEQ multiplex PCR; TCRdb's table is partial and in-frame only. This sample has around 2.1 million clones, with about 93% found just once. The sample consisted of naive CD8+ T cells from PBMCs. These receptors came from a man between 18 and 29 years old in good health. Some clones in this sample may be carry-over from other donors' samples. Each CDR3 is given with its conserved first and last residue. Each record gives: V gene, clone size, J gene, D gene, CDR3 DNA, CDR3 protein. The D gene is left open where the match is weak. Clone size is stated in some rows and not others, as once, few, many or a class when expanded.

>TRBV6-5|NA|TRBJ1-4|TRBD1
TGTGCCAGCAGTTGGACAGGGCCTAATGAAAAACTGTTTTTT
CASSWTGPNEKLFF
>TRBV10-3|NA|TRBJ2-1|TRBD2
TGTGCCATCAGTGAGCCGACTAGCGGAAATGAGCAGTTCTTC
CAISEPTSGNEQFF
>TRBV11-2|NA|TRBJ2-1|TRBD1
TGTGCCAGCAGCTTAGCAGGGGGCGGCTACAATGGGCAGTTCTTC
CASSLAGGGYNGQFF
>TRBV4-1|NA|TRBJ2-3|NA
TGCGCCAGCAGCCACCGTTCGATGAATACGCAGTATTTT
CASSHRSMNTQYF
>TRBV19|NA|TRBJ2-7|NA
TGTGCCAGTAGCACAGGGAATCGGGCGTGGGAGCAGTACTTC
CASSTGNRAWEQYF
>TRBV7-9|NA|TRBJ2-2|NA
TGTGCCAGCAGCTACTCCGGGGAGCTGTTTTTT
CASSYSGELFF
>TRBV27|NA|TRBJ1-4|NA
TGTGCCAGCGGCGCCCGGGCTAATGAAAAACTGTTTTTT
CASGARANEKLFF
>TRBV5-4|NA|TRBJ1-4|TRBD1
TGTGCCAGCAGCTGGGACCGGACAGGCGAAAAACTGTTTTTT
CASSWDRTGEKLFF
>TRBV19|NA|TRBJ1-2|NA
TGTGCCAGTAAAGCCTATGGCTACACCTTC
CASKAYGYTF
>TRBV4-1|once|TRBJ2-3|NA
TGCGCCAGCAGCCCACGGAGGTCTCCCACAGATACGCAGTATTTT
CASSPRRSPTDTQYF
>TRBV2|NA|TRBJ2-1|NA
TGTGCCAGCAGGGAAGAGGGACGTCGGGATGAGCAGTTCTTC
CASREEGRRDEQFF
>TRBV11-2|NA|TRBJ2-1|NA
TGTGCCAGCAGCTTAGATACACGCCGGGGACTCAGCTCCTACAATGAGCAGTTCTTC
CASSLDTRRGLSSYNEQFF
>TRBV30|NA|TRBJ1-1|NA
TGTGCCTGGAGTTTTGGGGGAGGGGCTGAAGCTTTCTTT
CAWSFGGGAEAFF
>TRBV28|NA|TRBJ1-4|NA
TGTGCCAGCAGTCCCCGGACCAGCGTAGGCGAAAAACTGTTTTTT
CASSPRTSVGEKLFF
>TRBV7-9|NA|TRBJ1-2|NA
TGTGCCAGCAGCACCGGGTTTCGGACCGCGGATGGCTACACCTTC
CASSTGFRTADGYTF
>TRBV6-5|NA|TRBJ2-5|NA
TGTGCCAGCAGGGGAGGAGCCCTTCAAGAGACCCAGTACTTC
CASRGGALQETQYF
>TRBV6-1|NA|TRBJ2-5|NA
TGTGCCAGCAGTGAATGGGCCAGGGGGCAAAGCGGGATAACTCAAGAGACCCAGTACTTC
CASSEWARGQSGITQETQYF
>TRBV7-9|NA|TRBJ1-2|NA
TGTGCCAGCAGCTTAGGCTGGACGGACCCTTTCAACTATGGCTACACCTTC
CASSLGWTDPFNYGYTF
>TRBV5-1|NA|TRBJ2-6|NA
TGCGCCAGCAGCAATTACCGGACCTCGATCCCTTCTGGCGGGGCCAACGTCCTGACTTTC
CASSNYRTSIPSGGANVLTF
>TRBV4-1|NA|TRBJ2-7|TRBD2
TGCGCCAGCAGCCACCCCAGACTAGCGGGGTCCATCTCGGGCTCCTACGAGCAGTACTTC
CASSHPRLAGSISGSYEQYF
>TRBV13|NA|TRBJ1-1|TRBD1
TGTGCCAGCAGCCCGGTCCGGGACAGGGGAGGTACTGAAGCTTTCTTT
CASSPVRDRGGTEAFF
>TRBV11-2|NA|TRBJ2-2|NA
TGTGCCAGCAGCTTAGTCACGGGAAGGGAGCTGTTTTTT
CASSLVTGRELFF
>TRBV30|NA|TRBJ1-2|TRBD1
TGTGCCTGGACCCCCGACAGGGGCAATGGCTACACCTTC
CAWTPDRGNGYTF
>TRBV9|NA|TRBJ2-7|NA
TGTGCCAGCAGCGAGGGCTCAGGGCGACTCTCCTACGAGCAGTACTTC
CASSEGSGRLSYEQYF
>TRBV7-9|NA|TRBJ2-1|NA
TGTGCCAGCAGCACAGGGTACAATGAGCAGTTCTTC
CASSTGYNEQFF
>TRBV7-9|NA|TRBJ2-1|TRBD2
TGTGCCAGCAGCCTGAGCGGGAGGGCCGAGAATGAGCAGTTCTTC
CASSLSGRAENEQFF
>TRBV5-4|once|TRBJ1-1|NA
TGTGCCAGCAGCGGGGAGGGGAGAGAGGCGGTTGTGAACACTGAAGCTTTCTTT
CASSGEGREAVVNTEAFF
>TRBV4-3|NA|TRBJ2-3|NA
TGCGCCAGCAGCCCTTGGATCGGAAGTAGCACAGATACGCAGTATTTT
CASSPWIGSSTDTQYF
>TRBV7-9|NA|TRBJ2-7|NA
TGTGCCAGCAGCTTCCAGGGGACCTACGAGCAGTACTTC
CASSFQGTYEQYF
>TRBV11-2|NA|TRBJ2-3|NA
TGTGCCAGCAGCTCCCGGACAGATACGCAGTATTTT
CASSSRTDTQYF
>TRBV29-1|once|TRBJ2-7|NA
TGCAGCGTTTCCGGGACTGGGTACTACGAGCAGTACTTC
CSVSGTGYYEQYF
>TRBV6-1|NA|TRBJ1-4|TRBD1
TGTGCCAGCAGCCAGACAGGGGTGGCTGAAAAACTGTTTTTT
CASSQTGVAEKLFF
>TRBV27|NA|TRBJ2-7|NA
TGTGCCAGCAGTGGCCGGGACGAGCAGTACTTC
CASSGRDEQYF
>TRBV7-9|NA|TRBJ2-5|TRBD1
TGTGCCAGCAGCTTAAGGGTACCGGGACAGGAGAAAGAGACCCAGTACTTC
CASSLRVPGQEKETQYF
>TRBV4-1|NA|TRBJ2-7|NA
TGCGCCAGCAGCCAATCTCCTTACGAGCAGTACTTC
CASSQSPYEQYF
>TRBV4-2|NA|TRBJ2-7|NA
TGTGCCAGCAGCAGGGCAGTTTCCTACGAGCAGTACTTC
CASSRAVSYEQYF
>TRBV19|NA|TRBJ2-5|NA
TGTGCCAGTAGTAATGACTTCGAAGAGACCCAGTACTTC
CASSNDFEETQYF
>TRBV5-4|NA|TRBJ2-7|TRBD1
TGTGCCAGCAGCTTGGGATCAGGGGGCATACCCTACGAGCAGTACTTC
CASSLGSGGIPYEQYF
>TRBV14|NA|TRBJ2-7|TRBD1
TGTGCCAGCACCAAAAGGCAGGGGGTTTACGAGCAGTACTTC
CASTKRQGVYEQYF
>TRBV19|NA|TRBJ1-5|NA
TGTGCCAGTAAGAACAGGGACCTAGGGGGCAATCAGCCCCAGCATTTT
CASKNRDLGGNQPQHF
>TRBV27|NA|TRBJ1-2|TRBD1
TGTGCCAGCAGTTTAGGGACAGGCAATGTTTACTATGGCTACACCTTC
CASSLGTGNVYYGYTF
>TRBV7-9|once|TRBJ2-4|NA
TGTGCCAGCAGCTTAGGTCCCGGACAGCCGGGGTACATTCAGTACTTC
CASSLGPGQPGYIQYF
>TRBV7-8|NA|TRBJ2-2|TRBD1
TGTGCCAGCAGCTACAGGGGGCGAACGAACACCGGGGAGCTGTTTTTT
CASSYRGRTNTGELFF